This TCR beta chain came from a study of PD-L1 blockade in urothelial cancer. Study summary: Patients took up atezolizumab at some point between 2014 and 2015 at 1,200 mg intravenously every 3 weeks. The median T cell count in blood samples was 141,255. Analyses were performed on blood at 3 weeks after treatment start (the second dose) and at 6 weeks.

The CDR3 runs 13 residues. The ends were cut back, 2 bases at V and 1 base at J, with 5 bases in the middle. Germline CDR1 is KGHSH and CDR2 is LQKENI. As to time point: pretreatment peripheral blood. Each PCR reaction had synthetic TCR analog templates spiked into it. The table came from immunoSEQ multiplex PCR; TCRdb's copy has only in-frame clones and leaves some out. The table records 65,000 to 80,000 clones, 85% to 90% of them present only once. This receptor was taken from a man aged 70 or older with urothelial cancer. The gene calls are TRBV18 and TRBJ1-1; D unclear. The material was PBMCs, obtained around atezolizumab (anti-PD-L1) treatment. The CDR3: CASSPTGNTEAFF. Here the CDR3 DNA reads TGTGCCAGCTCACCAACGGGGAACACTGAAGCTTTCTTT. Full variable domain (rest looked up from reference TRBV18 and TRBJ1-1): NAGVMQNPRHLVRRRGQEARLRCSPMKGHSHVYWYRQLPEEGLKFMVYLQKENIIDESGMPKERFSAEFPKEGPSILRIQQVVRGDSAAYFCASSPTGNTEAFFGQGTRLTVV.